Below, 32 T cell receptor beta chains from the same sample are listed, as sequenced in a study of T cells in localized non-small cell lung cancer. Produced via immunoSEQ multiplex PCR; TCRdb's table is partial and in-frame only. The table records tens of thousands of clones, roughly 86% of them present only once. Sequences were derived from peripheral blood, sampled before any cancer treatment. These receptors were collected from a female donor older than 55 with stage I lung adenocarcinoma.

This clone was found once. The rearrangement uses TRBV5-1 and TRBJ2-1; D unresolved. This CDR3 comprises 16 residues. Trimming left V 5 bases short and J 6 bases short, with 21 bases between. Germline V lookup: CDR1 SGHRS, CDR2 YFSETQ. CDR3 nucleotide sequence: TGCGCCAGCAGTCCTTACCCTGGGCCCCCGAGCAATGAGCAGTTCTTC. As protein: CASSPYPGPPSNEQFF.

J is TRBJ1-5 and V is TRBV5-1, with 9 bases lining up with TRBD1. The V gene's germline CDR1 is SGHRS and CDR2 YFSETQ. Unmatched junction bases numbered 5, after V lost 4 bases and J lost 0 bases. This CDR3 is 16 amino acids long. The CDR3 spells CASSEGTGHSNQPQHF. Written as DNA, the CDR3 is TGCGCCAGCAGCGAAGGGACAGGGCATAGCAATCAGCCCCAGCATTTT.

The CDR3 protein is CASSTFRGPGELFF. The CDR3, as DNA: TGTGCCAGCAGTACTTTCAGGGGGCCCGGGGAGCTGTTTTTT. The rearrangement joins TRBV2 to TRBJ2-2; TRBD1 matches at 8 bases. Germline CDR1 and CDR2: SNHLY and FYNNEI. V lost 5 bases and J lost 6; bases outside the gene matches: 5. The CDR3 totals 14 residues.

The chain recombines TRBV2 with TRBJ2-1; perhaps D is TRBD1 or TRBD2 (5 bases each). Germline CDR1 and CDR2: SNHLY and FYNNEI. Between the trimmed V and J ends, which lost 4 bases and 4 bases, there was a span of 11 bases. The CDR3 runs 14 residues. CDR3 in amino acids: CASSVGRDYNEQFF. The CDR3 bases are TGTGCCAGCAGTGTGGGACGGGATTACAATGAGCAGTTCTTC.

This chain connects TRBV5-5 to TRBJ1-4; D unresolved. V lost 0 bases and J 4 bases, leaving 7 bases between the germline ends. Germline assignment: CDR1 SGHKS and CDR2 YYEKEE (reference sequence). This CDR3 is 14 amino acids long. The CDR3 spells CASSLEGLNEKLFF. DNA of the CDR3: TGTGCCAGCAGCTTGGAGGGCCTTAATGAAAAACTGTTTTTT.

J is TRBJ2-2 and V is TRBV19, with D tentatively TRBD2 (6 bases). Trimming took 5 bases from V and 4 from J, leaving 14 bases between them. This CDR3 has 15 amino acids. Per germline, CDR1 LNHDA and CDR2 SQIVND (reference sequence). CDR3 protein: CASSPWTTTTGELFF. The CDR3 region has the DNA TGTGCCAGTAGTCCCTGGACTACGACCACCGGGGAGCTGTTTTTT.

The CDR3 DNA follows: TGCGCCAGCAGTGAGTCTACTAGCGGGAGCTCCGAGCAGTACTTC. Protein: CASSESTSGSSEQYF. This chain connects TRBV10-1 to TRBJ2-7; TRBD2 agrees at 11 bases. Trimming removed 0 bases from V and 6 bases from J; junction bases left unmatched: 4. The length of the CDR3 is 15 residues. The germline V gene encodes CDR1 WNHNN and CDR2 SYGVQD (reference sequence).

The chain combines TRBV11-3 with TRBJ2-2; 7 nucleotides line up with TRBD1. This CDR3 is 15 amino acids long. Germline V gives CDR1 SGHNT, CDR2 YENEEA. J was trimmed by 3 bases and V by 5 bases; bases with no gene match: 6. DNA for the CDR3: TGTGCCAGCAGCCAGAGACAGGGAGACACCGGGGAGCTGTTTTTT. Its protein is CASSQRQGDTGELFF. The whole variable domain, filled in from reference TRBV11-3 and TRBJ2-2, reads EAGVVQSPRYKIIEKKQPVAFWCNPISGHNTLYWYLQNLGQGPELLIRYENEEAVDDSQLPKDRFSAERLKGVDSTLKIQPAELGDSAVYLCASSQRQGDTGELFFGEGSRLTVL.

The rearrangement joins TRBV6-1 to TRBJ1-1; D unclear. Trimming removed 8 bases at V and 1 base at J, with 14 bases between. Germline values: CDR1 MNHNS, CDR2 SASEGT. The CDR3 is 14 residues long. The CDR3 here is CASFKGLQNTEAFF. DNA for the CDR3: TGTGCCAGCTTCAAAGGCCTCCAGAACACTGAAGCTTTCTTT.

The J gene is TRBJ2-1, the V gene TRBV5-1, with D perhaps TRBD1 (5 bases). The V and J ends lost 0 bases and 8 bases respectively, with 15 bases between them. This CDR3 region has 15 residues. Germline values: CDR1 SGHRS, CDR2 YFSETQ. CDR3 DNA sequence: TGCGCCAGCAGCTTGGGGCAGGGTAAAGTCGATGAGCAGTTCTTC. Its translation is CASSLGQGKVDEQFF.

This chain joins TRBV5-1 and TRBJ2-2; TRBD1 matches at 7 bases. The germline CDR1 and CDR2 sequences are SGHRS and YFSETQ. The CDR3 sequence is 16 residues long. J gave up 5 bases and V 0 bases, and 7 bases lay outside the gene matches. The CDR3 coding sequence is TGCGCCAGCAGCTTGGAAGGGGGCGGAAGAACCGGGGAGCTGTTTTTT. Translating it yields CASSLEGGGRTGELFF.

The chain joins TRBV6-1 to TRBJ2-7, with D possibly TRBD1 on 7 matching bases. Germline assignment: CDR1 MNHNS and CDR2 SASEGT. V lost 8 bases and J 3 bases, leaving 20 bases between the germline ends. The CDR3 consists of 15 residues. The CDR3 bases are TGTGCCAGCGACAGGGAAAAGGGGGGTGACTACGAGCAGTACTTC. As protein: CASDREKGGDYEQYF.

The V gene is TRBV5-1, the J gene TRBJ2-5, with D possibly matching TRBD2 (6 bases). V lost 0 bases, J lost 0 bases, and 12 bases lay in between. The V gene's germline CDR1 is SGHRS and CDR2 YFSETQ. The CDR3 is 16 residues long. DNA for the CDR3: TGCGCCAGCAGCTTGGGCCGCAGGGACTACCAAGAGACCCAGTACTTC. It translates to CASSLGRRDYQETQYF.

V gene TRBV11-3 combines with J gene TRBJ2-2; D tentatively fits TRBD1 or TRBD2 (7 bases each). Trimming removed 3 bases at V and 1 base at J, with 18 bases between. Germline CDR1 is SGHNT and CDR2 is YENEEA. The CDR3 length is 18 residues. The CDR3 coding sequence is TGTGCCAGCAGCTTTGTCAGGGGGGCTAGCGGGAACACCGGGGAGCTGTTTTTT. Translated: CASSFVRGASGNTGELFF.

The J gene is TRBJ2-3, the V gene TRBV18; D is possibly TRBD2 (6 bases). V was pared by 6 bases and J by 1 base, with 17 bases between. Germline V gives CDR1 KGHSH, CDR2 LQKENI. CDR3 size: 16 residues. Written as DNA, the CDR3 is TGTGCCAGCTCTCACGCAACTAGCCACGGCACAGATACGCAGTATTTT. Protein sequence: CASSHATSHGTDTQYF.

This sequence joins TRBV7-8 and TRBJ2-7; D is ambiguous. CDR3 length: 14 amino acids. Germline V gives CDR1 SGHVS, CDR2 FQNEAQ. The V gene lost 4 bases and the J gene lost 4 bases, with 14 bases spanning the gap. The chain's CDR3 is CASSSFPTGYEQYF. In nucleotides, the CDR3 is TGTGCCAGCAGCTCCTTTCCCACTGGGTACGAGCAGTACTTC. The variable domain in full, completed from reference TRBV7-8 and TRBJ2-7, reads GAGVSQSPRYKVAKRGQDVALRCDPISGHVSLFWYQQALGQGPEFLTYFQNEAQLDKSGLPSDRFFAERPEGSVSTLKIQRTQQEDSAVYLCASSSFPTGYEQYFGPGTRLTVT.

The chain couples TRBV9 to TRBJ2-5; 7 positions match TRBD1. CDR1 is SGDLS, CDR2 YYNGEE, per germline. The CDR3 sequence is 13 residues long. V lost 4 bases to trimming and J lost 5 bases; unmatched junction nucleotides: 5. CDR3 bases: TGTGCCAGCAGCACCGACAGGGCCGAGACCCAGTACTTC. Translated, it gives CASSTDRAETQYF.

The rearrangement joins TRBV11-2 to TRBJ2-3; D not certain. Trimming removed 5 bases at V and 4 bases at J, with 7 bases between. Germline CDR1 SGHAT, CDR2 FQNNGV. The CDR3 spans 12 residues. This CDR3 reads CASSLTADTQYF. As DNA, the CDR3 is TGTGCCAGCAGCCTAACTGCAGATACGCAGTATTTT.

This clone was detected only a few times. The chain carries TRBV2 and TRBJ1-5; D not resolved. The CDR3 sequence is 15 residues long. Germline values: CDR1 SNHLY, CDR2 FYNNEI. The V gene lost 3 bases and the J gene lost 4 bases, with 13 bases spanning the gap. In DNA form, the CDR3 reads TGTGCCAGCAGTGATAAGAAGACCCGTAATCAGCCCCAGCATTTT. The encoded protein is CASSDKKTRNQPQHF. The full variable domain, rest sourced from reference TRBV2 and TRBJ1-5, is EPEVTQTPSHQVTQMGQEVILRCVPISNHLYFYWYRQILGQKVEFLVSFYNNEISEKSEIFDDQFSVERPDGSNFTLKIRSTKLEDSAMYFCASSDKKTRNQPQHFGDGTRLSIL.

This clone was detected only a few times. This chain joins TRBV5-1 and TRBJ1-5; D is undetermined. The CDR3 consists of 13 residues. V lost 4 bases to trimming and J lost 7 bases, with 12 bases between them. CDR1 and CDR2 from the germline V gene are SGHRS and YFSETQ. CDR3 loop: CASSEGPGQPQHF. The CDR3, as DNA: TGCGCCAGCAGCGAAGGACCAGGACAGCCCCAGCATTTT.

The V and J genes are TRBV5-5 and TRBJ1-5; D remains ambiguous. The length of the CDR3 is 13 residues. V lost 4 bases, J lost 2 bases, and 7 bases lay in between. Germline CDR1 SGHKS, CDR2 YYEKEE (reference sequence). CDR3 in DNA: TGTGCCAGCAGCGTCGTTCGCAATCAGCCCCAGCATTTT. It yields the protein CASSVVRNQPQHF.

The chain recombines TRBV27 with TRBJ1-2; D remains ambiguous. Germline V gene lookup returns CDR1 MNHEY and CDR2 SMNVEV (reference sequence). V was cut by 10 bases and J by 7 bases, with 19 bases left in between. The CDR3 consists of 13 residues. The CDR3 loop reads CATQPWPNGGYTF. In nucleotides, the CDR3 is TGTGCCACCCAACCCTGGCCTAACGGTGGCTACACCTTC.

V is TRBV19 and J is TRBJ2-2; TRBD1 matches at 9 bases. V lost 5 bases to trimming and J lost 7 bases; unmatched junction nucleotides: 11. The CDR3 runs to 16 residues. Germline V gives CDR1 LNHDA, CDR2 SQIVND (reference sequence). Written as DNA, the CDR3 is TGTGCCAGTAGTTCCAACCGACAGGGGGATGGCGGGGAGCTGTTTTTT. Its protein is CASSSNRQGDGGELFF.

The chain uses TRBV7-2 and TRBJ2-7; D remains unclear. CDR1 SGHTA and CDR2 FQGNSA come from the germline V gene. With 2 bases removed from V and 2 bases from J, the gap between germline ends came to 7 bases. The length of the CDR3 is 13 residues. CDR3: CASSLPGPYEQYF. The DNA for the CDR3 is TGTGCCAGCAGCTTACCTGGTCCCTACGAGCAGTACTTC.

The chain couples TRBV9 to TRBJ1-3, with 8 bases fitting TRBD1. The CDR3 is made up of 16 amino acids. CDR1 is SGDLS and CDR2 is YYNGEE in the germline V gene. With 5 bases clipped from V and 3 bases from J, the junction kept 10 bases outside the gene matches. CDR3: CASSLTPGGFGNTIYF. The DNA for the CDR3 is TGTGCCAGCAGTCTTACTCCAGGGGGCTTTGGAAACACCATATATTTT. The full variable domain, rest sourced from reference TRBV9 and TRBJ1-3, is DSGVTQTPKHLITATGQRVTLRCSPRSGDLSVYWYQQSLDQGLQFLIQYYNGEERAKGNILERFSAQQFPDLHSELNLSSLELGDSALYFCASSLTPGGFGNTIYFGEGSWLTVV.

J is TRBJ2-1 and V is TRBV15; TRBD1 might be the D (5 bases). Trimming removed 1 base at V and 5 bases at J, with 12 bases between. The germline V gene encodes CDR1 LNHNV and CDR2 YYDKDF (reference sequence). The CDR3 length is 15 residues. The CDR3 region has the DNA TGTGCCACCAGCAGAGGGTCAGGACAAGACAATGAGCAGTTCTTC. This translates into CATSRGSGQDNEQFF.

This chain uses TRBV5-4 with TRBJ1-2; 8 nucleotides align to TRBD1. Germline CDR1 SGHNT, CDR2 YYREEE (reference sequence). V gave up 3 bases and J gave up 8 bases; unmatched junction bases: 6. The CDR3 sequence is 13 residues long. The CDR3, as DNA: TGTGCCAGCAGCTCAGGGGGCGCCATGGGCTACACCTTC. The encoded protein is CASSSGGAMGYTF. Filled out from reference TRBV5-4 and TRBJ1-2, the complete variable domain reads ETGVTQSPTHLIKTRGQQVTLRCSSQSGHNTVSWYQQALGQGPQFIFQYYREEENGRGNFPPRFSGLQFPNYSSELNVNALELDDSALYLCASSSGGAMGYTFGSGTRLTVV.

Only a few counts were recorded for this clone. The V and J genes are TRBV30 and TRBJ2-5, with D tentatively TRBD1 (5 bases). The CDR3 is 14 amino acids. V shed 1 base and J shed 2 bases, with 11 bases lying between them. Per the germline V gene, CDR1 is GTSNPN and CDR2 is SVGIG (reference sequence). In nucleotides, the CDR3 is TGTGCCTGGAGTGCCTGGAAGGGGCAAGAGACCCAGTACTTC. Its translation is CAWSAWKGQETQYF.

The CDR3 region is CATSRPGVSPYNEQFF. CDR3 sequence (DNA): TGTGCCACCAGCAGACCCGGGGTCAGTCCCTACAATGAGCAGTTCTTC. The V and J genes are TRBV15 and TRBJ2-1; D may be TRBD2 (5 bases). This CDR3 comprises 16 residues. The germline V gene encodes CDR1 LNHNV and CDR2 YYDKDF (reference sequence). V was clipped by 2 bases and J by 2 bases, with 13 bases between them.

This clone has just a few counts. This rearrangement joins TRBV7-9 to TRBJ1-2; 7 bases match TRBD1. The germline V gene encodes CDR1 SEHNR and CDR2 FQNEAQ (reference sequence). V lost 5 bases and J lost 0; bases outside the gene matches: 12. The CDR3 has 17 amino acids. As DNA, the CDR3 is TGTGCCAGCAGCCTCCTTCGACCAGGGACAGCTAACTATGGCTACACCTTC. Protein sequence: CASSLLRPGTANYGYTF.

V usage is TRBV5-4 and J usage is TRBJ2-1; D unresolved. Germline V lookup: CDR1 SGHNT, CDR2 YYREEE (reference sequence). V lost 2 bases to trimming and J lost 6 bases, with 9 bases between them. CDR3 length equals 13 residues. This CDR3 reads CASSLASINEQFF. The CDR3 DNA sequence: TGTGCCAGCAGCTTAGCCTCCATCAATGAGCAGTTCTTC.

V gene TRBV11-2 combines with J gene TRBJ2-3, with D possibly matching TRBD1 (5 bases). Trimming took off 5 bases at V and 0 bases at J, with 21 bases between the two ends. Germline-derived CDR1 and CDR2 are SGHAT and FQNNGV. This CDR3 has 18 residues. The CDR3, as DNA: TGTGCCAGCAGCCATCTGCCTGGGGCACCCTCTAGCACAGATACGCAGTATTTT. Amino acid sequence: CASSHLPGAPSSTDTQYF. The variable domain in full, with the rest retrieved from reference TRBV11-2 and TRBJ2-3, is EAGVAQSPRYKIIEKRQSVAFWCNPISGHATLYWYQQILGQGPKLLIQFQNNGVVDDSQLPKDRFSAERLKGVDSTLKIQPAKLEDSAVYLCASSHLPGAPSSTDTQYFGPGTRLTVL.